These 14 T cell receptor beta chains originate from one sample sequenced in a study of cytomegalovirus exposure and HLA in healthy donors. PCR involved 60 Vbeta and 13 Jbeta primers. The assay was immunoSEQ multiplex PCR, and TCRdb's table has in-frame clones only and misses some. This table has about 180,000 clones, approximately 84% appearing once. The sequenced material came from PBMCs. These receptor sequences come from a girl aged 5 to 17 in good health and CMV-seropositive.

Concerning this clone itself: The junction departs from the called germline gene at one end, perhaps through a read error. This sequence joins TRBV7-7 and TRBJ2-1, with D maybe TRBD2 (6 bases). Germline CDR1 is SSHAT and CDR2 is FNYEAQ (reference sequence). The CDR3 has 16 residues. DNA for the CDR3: TGTGCTAGCAGCGCGCTACTAGCCCGAGGTTTGAATGAGCAGTTCTTC. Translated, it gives CASSALLARGLNEQFF.

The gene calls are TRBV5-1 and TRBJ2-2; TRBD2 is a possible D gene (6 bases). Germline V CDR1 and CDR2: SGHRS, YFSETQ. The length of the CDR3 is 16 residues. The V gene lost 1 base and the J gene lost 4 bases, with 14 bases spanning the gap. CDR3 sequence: CASSLPYSGLTGELFF. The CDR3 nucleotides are TGCGCCAGCAGCTTGCCCTACAGCGGGCTCACCGGGGAGCTGTTTTTT.

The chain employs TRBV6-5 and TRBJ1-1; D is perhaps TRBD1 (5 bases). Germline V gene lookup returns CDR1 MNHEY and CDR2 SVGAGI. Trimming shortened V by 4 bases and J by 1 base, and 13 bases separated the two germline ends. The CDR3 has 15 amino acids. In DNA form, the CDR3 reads TGTGCCAGCAGTTCCGTGGACAAGGGGAACACTGAAGCTTTCTTT. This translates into CASSSVDKGNTEAFF.

The CDR3 DNA sequence: TGCGCCAGCAGCTTACAGGGGGGAACTGAAGCTTTCTTT. This translates into CASSLQGGTEAFF. The chain couples TRBV5-1 to TRBJ1-1; TRBD1 aligns across 8 bases. The length of the CDR3 is 13 residues. Trimming removed 2 bases from V and 5 bases from J; junction bases left unmatched: 2. Germline CDR1 is SGHRS and CDR2 is YFSETQ.

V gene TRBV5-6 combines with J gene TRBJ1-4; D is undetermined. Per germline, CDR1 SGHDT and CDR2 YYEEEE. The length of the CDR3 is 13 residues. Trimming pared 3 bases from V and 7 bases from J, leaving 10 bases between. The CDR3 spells CASSWRKAEKLFF. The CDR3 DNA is TGTGCCAGCAGCTGGAGGAAAGCTGAAAAACTGTTTTTT.

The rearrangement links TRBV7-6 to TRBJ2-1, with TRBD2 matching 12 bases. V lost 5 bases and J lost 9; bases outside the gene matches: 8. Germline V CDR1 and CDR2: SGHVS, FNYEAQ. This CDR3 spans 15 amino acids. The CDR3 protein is CASSAASGREGEQFF. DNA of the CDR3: TGTGCCAGCAGCGCGGCTAGCGGGAGGGAAGGTGAGCAGTTCTTC. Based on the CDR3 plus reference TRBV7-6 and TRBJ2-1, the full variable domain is GAGVSQSPRYKVTKRGQDVALRCDPISGHVSLYWYRQALGQGPEFLTYFNYEAQQDKSGLPNDRFSAERPEGSISTLTIQRTEQRDSAMYRCASSAASGREGEQFFGPGTRLTVL.

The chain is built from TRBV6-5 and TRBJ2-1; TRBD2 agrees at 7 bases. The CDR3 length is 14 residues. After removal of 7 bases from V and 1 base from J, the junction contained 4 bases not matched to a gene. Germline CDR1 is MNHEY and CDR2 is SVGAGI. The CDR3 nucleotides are TGTGCCAGCAAGACCGGGAGGTCCTACAATGAGCAGTTCTTC. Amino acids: CASKTGRSYNEQFF.

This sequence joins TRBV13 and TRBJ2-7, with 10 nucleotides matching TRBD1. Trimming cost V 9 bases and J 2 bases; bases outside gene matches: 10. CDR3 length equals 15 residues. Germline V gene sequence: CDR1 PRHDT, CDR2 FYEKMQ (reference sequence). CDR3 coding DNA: TGTGCCAGTGTTAAAACCGGGACAGGGGCCTACGAGCAGTACTTC. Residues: CASVKTGTGAYEQYF.

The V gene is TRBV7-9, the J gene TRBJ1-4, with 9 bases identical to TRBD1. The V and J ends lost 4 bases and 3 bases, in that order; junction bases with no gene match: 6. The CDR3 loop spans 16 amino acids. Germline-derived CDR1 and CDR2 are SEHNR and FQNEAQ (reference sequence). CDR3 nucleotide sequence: TGTGCCAGCAGCTCCGGGACAGGGAGGGCTAATGAAAAACTGTTTTTT. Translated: CASSSGTGRANEKLFF.

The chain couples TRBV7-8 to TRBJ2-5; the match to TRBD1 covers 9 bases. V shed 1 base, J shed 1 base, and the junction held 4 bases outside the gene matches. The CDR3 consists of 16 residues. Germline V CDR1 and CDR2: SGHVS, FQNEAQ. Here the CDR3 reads CASSLVGTGTQETQYF. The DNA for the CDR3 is TGTGCCAGCAGCTTAGTAGGGACAGGGACCCAAGAGACCCAGTACTTC.

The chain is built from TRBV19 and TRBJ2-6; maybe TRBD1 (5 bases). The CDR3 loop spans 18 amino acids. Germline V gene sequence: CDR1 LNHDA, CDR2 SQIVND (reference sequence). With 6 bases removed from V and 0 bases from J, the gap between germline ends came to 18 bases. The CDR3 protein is CASRSGHFLTSGANVLTF. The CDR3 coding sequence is TGTGCCAGTAGATCCGGACATTTTCTTACCTCTGGGGCCAACGTCCTGACTTTC.

The CDR3 bases are TGTGCCAGCAGTTACTCGGGAGGGAACTATGGCTACACCTTC. Its translation is CASSYSGGNYGYTF. The chain uses TRBV6-5 and TRBJ1-2; D gene unclear. Trimming removed 0 bases at V and 2 bases at J, with 7 bases between. This CDR3 spans 14 amino acids. The germline CDR1 and CDR2 sequences are MNHEY and SVGAGI.

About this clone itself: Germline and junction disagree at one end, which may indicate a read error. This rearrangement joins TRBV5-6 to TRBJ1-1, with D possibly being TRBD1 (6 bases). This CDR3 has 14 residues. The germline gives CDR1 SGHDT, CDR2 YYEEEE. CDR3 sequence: CASSYPTGNAEAFF. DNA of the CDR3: TGTGCCAGCAGCTACCCAACAGGGAACGCTGAAGCTTTCTTT.

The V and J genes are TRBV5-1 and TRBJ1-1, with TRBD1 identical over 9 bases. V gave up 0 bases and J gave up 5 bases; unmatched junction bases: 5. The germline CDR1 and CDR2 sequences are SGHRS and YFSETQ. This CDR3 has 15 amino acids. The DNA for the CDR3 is TGCGCCAGCAGCTTGGGCCGGACAGGGGAAACTGAAGCTTTCTTT. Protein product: CASSLGRTGETEAFF. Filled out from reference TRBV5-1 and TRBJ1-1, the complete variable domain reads KAGVTQTPRYLIKTRGQQVTLSCSPISGHRSVSWYQQTPGQGLQFLFEYFSETQRNKGNFPGRFSGRQFSNSRSEMNVSTLELGDSALYLCASSLGRTGETEAFFGQGTRLTVV.